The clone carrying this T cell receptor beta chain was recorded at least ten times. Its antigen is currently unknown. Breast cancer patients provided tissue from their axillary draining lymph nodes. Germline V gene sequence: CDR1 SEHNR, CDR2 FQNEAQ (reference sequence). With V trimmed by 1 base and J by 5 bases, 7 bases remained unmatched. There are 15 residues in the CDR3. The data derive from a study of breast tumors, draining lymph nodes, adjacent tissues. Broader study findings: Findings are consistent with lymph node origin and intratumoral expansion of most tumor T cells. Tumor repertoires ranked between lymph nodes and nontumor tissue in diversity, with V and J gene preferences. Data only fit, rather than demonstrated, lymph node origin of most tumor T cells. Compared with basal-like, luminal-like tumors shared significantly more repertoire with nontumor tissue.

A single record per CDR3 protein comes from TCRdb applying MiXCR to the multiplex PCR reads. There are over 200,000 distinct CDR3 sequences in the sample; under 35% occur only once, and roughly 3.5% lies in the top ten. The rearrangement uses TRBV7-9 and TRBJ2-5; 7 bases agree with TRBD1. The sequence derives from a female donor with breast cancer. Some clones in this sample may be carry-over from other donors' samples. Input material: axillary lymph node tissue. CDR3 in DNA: TGTGCCAGCAGCTTAGGTGGACAGGCGGGCGAGACCCAGTACTTC. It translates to CASSLGGQAGETQYF.